Shown below are 16 T cell receptor beta chains from a single sample sequenced in a study of shared clonotypes between healthy human individuals. The protocol was immunoSEQ multiplex PCR, while the TCRdb copy is restricted to in-frame clones and leaves out a portion. There are 550,000 to 700,000 clones in the sample; around three quarters occur only once, and around 2% lies in the top ten. The sample comprised memory CD4+ T cells sorted from blood. The subset is: CD45RA-negative fraction. The receptors originated from a woman under 40 in good health.

V gene TRBV7-3 combines with J gene TRBJ2-3, with TRBD2 identical over 10 bases. V shed 1 base, J shed 9 bases, and the junction held 7 bases outside the gene matches. Germline assignment: CDR1 SGHTA and CDR2 FQGTGA. This CDR3 is built from 15 residues. Here the CDR3 reads CASSLSLAGAPTQYF. The CDR3 coding sequence is TGTGCCAGCAGCTTAAGTCTAGCGGGAGCCCCAACGCAGTATTTT.

The J gene is TRBJ2-1, the V gene TRBV6-4; D unresolved. Trimming removed 2 bases at V and 6 bases at J, with 14 bases between. Germline-derived CDR1 and CDR2 are MRHNA and SNTAGT. This CDR3 contains 15 residues. The CDR3 nucleotides are TGTGCCAGCAGTGACCTGGCCAAGGGCTCCAATGAGCAGTTCTTC. This gives the protein CASSDLAKGSNEQFF.

The rearrangement joins TRBV28 to TRBJ2-5, with 7 bases aligning to TRBD1. After removal of 5 bases from V and 5 bases from J, the junction contained 11 bases not matched to a gene. CDR1 is MDHEN and CDR2 is SYDVKM in the germline V gene. CDR3 length equals 15 residues. CDR3 bases: TGTGCCAGCAGTCAAACCGGGACAGCCGGGGAGACCCAGTACTTC. Protein sequence: CASSQTGTAGETQYF.

The V and J genes are TRBV5-1 and TRBJ2-3; no clear D gene. V gave up 4 bases and J gave up 5 bases, with 14 bases separating them. There are 14 residues in the CDR3. The V gene's germline CDR1 is SGHRS and CDR2 YFSETQ. This chain's CDR3 is CASSPNAVEDTQYF. The CDR3 nucleotides read TGCGCCAGCAGCCCCAACGCCGTCGAAGATACGCAGTATTTT.

V is TRBV5-1 and J is TRBJ1-4; TRBD1 matches at 7 bases. This CDR3 comprises 15 residues. Unmatched junction bases numbered 9, after V lost 1 base and J lost 9 bases. CDR1 is SGHRS, CDR2 YFSETQ, per germline. CDR3 in amino acids: CASSLSDRDNQKLFF. CDR3 bases: TGCGCCAGCAGCTTGAGCGACAGGGACAACCAAAAACTGTTTTTT.

The chain is built from TRBV6-1 and TRBJ2-7; TRBD1 agrees at 9 bases. Looked up from germline, CDR1 is MNHNS and CDR2 is SASEGT. The CDR3 covers 15 residues. After removal of 4 bases from V and 1 base from J, the junction contained 5 bases not matched to a gene. The CDR3 DNA reads TGTGCCAGCAGTGGGACAGGGGAGCTGTCCTACGAGCAGTACTTC. It specifies CASSGTGELSYEQYF.

This clone was recorded at least ten times. The chain couples TRBV10-2 to TRBJ2-3; 10 bases agree with TRBD2. Germline CDR1 WSHSY, CDR2 SAAADI. The CDR3 length is 15 residues. The trim removed 7 bases at V and 6 bases at J, leaving 10 bases unmatched. For the CDR3, the DNA is TGCGCCAGCATCCGGAGTAGCGGGAGGCGCGATACGCAGTATTTT. Encoded protein: CASIRSSGRRDTQYF.

The chain combines TRBV5-5 with TRBJ1-1; D is unclear. Trimming took 0 bases from V and 1 from J, leaving 7 bases between them. This CDR3 has 14 amino acids. Germline-derived CDR1 and CDR2 are SGHKS and YYEKEE (reference sequence). The CDR3: CASSLVRENTEAFF. CDR3 nucleotide sequence: TGTGCCAGCAGCTTGGTTAGGGAGAACACTGAAGCTTTCTTT.

V and J are TRBV28 and TRBJ2-2; a possible D gene is TRBD1 (6 bases). The CDR3 loop spans 16 amino acids. The germline V gene encodes CDR1 MDHEN and CDR2 SYDVKM. The V end was cut by 5 bases, the J end by 1 base, with 14 bases between. The CDR3 loop is CASSMLQGLNTGELFF. The CDR3 DNA reads as TGTGCCAGCAGTATGCTTCAGGGGTTGAACACCGGGGAGCTGTTTTTT.

Remarks on this clone: In the same sample, other DNA sequences code for this CDR3. The rearrangement joins TRBV11-2 to TRBJ2-1; 8 bases align to TRBD2. The CDR3 contains 14 residues. V shed 8 bases, J shed 3 bases, and the junction held 6 bases outside the gene matches. Germline V gene data show CDR1 as SGHAT and CDR2 as FQNNGV. The CDR3 reads CASSRTSGYNEQFF. For the CDR3, the DNA is TGTGCCAGCTCCCGCACTAGCGGCTACAATGAGCAGTTCTTC.

The chain carries TRBV28 and TRBJ2-7; 10 bases line up with TRBD2. CDR3 size: 14 residues. V trimming: 5 bases; J trimming: 5 bases; junction bases outside the gene matches: 6. In germline, CDR1 is MDHEN, CDR2 SYDVKM. CDR3 protein: CASSDSGRRHEQYF. The CDR3 DNA sequence: TGTGCCAGCAGTGATAGCGGGAGGCGTCACGAGCAGTACTTC.

The chain couples TRBV7-2 to TRBJ1-1; D not certain. Per germline, CDR1 SGHTA and CDR2 FQGNSA. This CDR3 contains 13 residues. V was shortened by 6 bases and J by 1 base, with 9 bases between the two germline ends. The DNA of the CDR3 is TGTGCCAGCAGGATCGACCGGAACACTGAAGCTTTCTTT. Its protein is CASRIDRNTEAFF.

In regard to this clone: It is likely a read error: a sequence one base away is far more abundant. This specimen includes other DNA sequences encoding the same CDR3. The rearrangement joins TRBV7-9 to TRBJ2-7; a weak D match, TRBD1 (6 bases). The CDR3 has 12 amino acids. V shed 4 bases and J shed 4 bases, with 8 bases lying between them. Germline loops: CDR1 SEHNR, CDR2 FQNEAQ (reference sequence). CDR3 DNA sequence: TGTGCCAGCAGCTCGACAGGTTACGAGCAGTACTTC. Residues: CASSSTGYEQYF.

The V call is TRBV18, the J call TRBJ2-5; no firm D call. CDR1 is KGHSH, CDR2 LQKENI, per germline. This CDR3 has 14 residues. With 2 bases removed from V and 2 bases from J, the gap between germline ends came to 9 bases. The CDR3 spells CASSPIVGQETQYF. The CDR3 coding sequence is TGTGCCAGCTCACCAATCGTCGGACAAGAGACCCAGTACTTC. The whole variable domain, remainder taken from reference TRBV18 and TRBJ2-5, is NAGVMQNPRHLVRRRGQEARLRCSPMKGHSHVYWYRQLPEEGLKFMVYLQKENIIDESGMPKERFSAEFPKEGPSILRIQQVVRGDSAAYFCASSPIVGQETQYFGPGTRLLVL.

This clone was recorded once. A read error may be the cause here, since a much bigger clone is one base away. The rearrangement joins TRBV6-1 to TRBJ2-3; TRBD2 matches at 9 bases. CDR1 is MNHNS and CDR2 is SASEGT in the germline V gene. CDR3 size: 15 residues. Trimming cost V 3 bases and J 0 bases; bases outside gene matches: 1. As DNA, the CDR3 is TGTGCCAGCAGTGATCTAGCGGGAAGCACAGATACGCAGTATTTT. This translates into CASSDLAGSTDTQYF.

This clone came up once. The chain links TRBV15 to TRBJ2-1; 7 bases map to TRBD2. In germline, CDR1 is LNHNV, CDR2 YYDKDF (reference sequence). Trimming removed 4 bases from V and 4 bases from J; junction bases left unmatched: 4. There are 14 residues in the CDR3. In nucleotides, the CDR3 is TGTGCCACCAGCAAAAGCGGGGCTTACAATGAGCAGTTCTTC. This gives the protein CATSKSGAYNEQFF.